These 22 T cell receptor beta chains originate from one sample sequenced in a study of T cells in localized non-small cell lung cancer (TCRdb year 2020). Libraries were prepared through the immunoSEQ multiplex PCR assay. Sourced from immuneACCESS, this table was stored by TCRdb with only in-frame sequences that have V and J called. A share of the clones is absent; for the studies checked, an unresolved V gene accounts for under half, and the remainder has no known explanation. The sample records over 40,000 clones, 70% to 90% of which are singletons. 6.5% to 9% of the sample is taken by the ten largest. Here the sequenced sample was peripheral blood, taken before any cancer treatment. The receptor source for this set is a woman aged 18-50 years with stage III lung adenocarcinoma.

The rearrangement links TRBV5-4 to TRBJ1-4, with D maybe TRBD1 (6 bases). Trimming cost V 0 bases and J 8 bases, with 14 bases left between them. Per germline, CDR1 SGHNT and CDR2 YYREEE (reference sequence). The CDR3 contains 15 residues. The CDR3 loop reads CASSLALGAGEKLFF. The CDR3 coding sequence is TGTGCCAGCAGCTTGGCCCTGGGGGCTGGAGAAAAACTGTTTTTT.

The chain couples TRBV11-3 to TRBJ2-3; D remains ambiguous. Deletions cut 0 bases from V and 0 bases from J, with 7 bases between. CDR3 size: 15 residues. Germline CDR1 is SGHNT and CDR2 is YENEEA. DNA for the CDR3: TGTGCCAGCAGCTTAGACGGGTCTAGCACAGATACGCAGTATTTT. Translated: CASSLDGSSTDTQYF.

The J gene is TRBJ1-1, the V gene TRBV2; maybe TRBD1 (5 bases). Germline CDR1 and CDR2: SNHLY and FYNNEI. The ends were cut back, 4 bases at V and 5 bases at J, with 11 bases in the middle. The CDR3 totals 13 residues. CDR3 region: CASSVGEGTEAFF. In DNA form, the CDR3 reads TGTGCCAGCAGTGTGGGGGAGGGGACTGAAGCTTTCTTT.

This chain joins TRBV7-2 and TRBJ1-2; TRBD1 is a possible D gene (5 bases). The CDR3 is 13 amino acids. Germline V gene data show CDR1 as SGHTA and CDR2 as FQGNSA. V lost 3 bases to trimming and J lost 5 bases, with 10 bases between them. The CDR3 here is CASSFGGKYGYTF. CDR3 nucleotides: TGTGCCAGCAGCTTCGGGGGGAAGTATGGCTACACCTTC. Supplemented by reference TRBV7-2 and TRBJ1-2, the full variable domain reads GAGVSQSPSNKVTEKGKDVELRCDPISGHTALYWYRQSLGQGLEFLIYFQGNSAPDKSGLPSDRFSAERTGGSVSTLTIQRTQQEDSAVYLCASSFGGKYGYTFGSGTRLTVV.

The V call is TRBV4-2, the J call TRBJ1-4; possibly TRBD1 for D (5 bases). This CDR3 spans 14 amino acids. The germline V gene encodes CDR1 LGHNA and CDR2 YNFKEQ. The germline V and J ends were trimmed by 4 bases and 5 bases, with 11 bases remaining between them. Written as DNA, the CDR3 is TGTGCCAGCAGCCCCAACGGGGACAATGAAAAACTGTTTTTT. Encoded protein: CASSPNGDNEKLFF.

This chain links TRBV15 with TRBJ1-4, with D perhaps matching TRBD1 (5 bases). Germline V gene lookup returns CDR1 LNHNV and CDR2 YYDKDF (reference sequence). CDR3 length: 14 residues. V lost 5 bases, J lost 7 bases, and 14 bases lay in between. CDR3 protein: CATSWGGTGEKLFF. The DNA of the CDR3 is TGTGCCACCAGCTGGGGGGGGACGGGTGAAAAACTGTTTTTT.

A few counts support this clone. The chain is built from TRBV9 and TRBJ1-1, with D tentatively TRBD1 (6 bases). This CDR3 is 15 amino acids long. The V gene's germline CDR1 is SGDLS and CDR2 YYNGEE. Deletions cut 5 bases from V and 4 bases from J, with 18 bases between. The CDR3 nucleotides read TGTGCCAGCAGTTATGGACAGACTGGTGGCACTGAAGCTTTCTTT. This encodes CASSYGQTGGTEAFF. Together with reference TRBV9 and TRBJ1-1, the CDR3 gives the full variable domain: DSGVTQTPKHLITATGQRVTLRCSPRSGDLSVYWYQQSLDQGLQFLIQYYNGEERAKGNILERFSAQQFPDLHSELNLSSLELGDSALYFCASSYGQTGGTEAFFGQGTRLTVV.

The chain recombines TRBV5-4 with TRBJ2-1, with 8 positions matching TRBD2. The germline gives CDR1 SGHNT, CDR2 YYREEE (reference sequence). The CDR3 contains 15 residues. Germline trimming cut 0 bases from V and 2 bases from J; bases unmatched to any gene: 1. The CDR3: CASSLDGGAYNEQFF. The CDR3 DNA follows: TGTGCCAGCAGCTTGGACGGGGGGGCCTACAATGAGCAGTTCTTC.

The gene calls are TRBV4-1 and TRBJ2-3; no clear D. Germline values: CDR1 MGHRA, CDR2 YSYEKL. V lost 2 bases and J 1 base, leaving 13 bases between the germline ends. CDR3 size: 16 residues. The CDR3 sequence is CASSQRIGARTDTQYF. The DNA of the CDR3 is TGCGCCAGCAGCCAACGAATAGGAGCACGCACAGATACGCAGTATTTT.

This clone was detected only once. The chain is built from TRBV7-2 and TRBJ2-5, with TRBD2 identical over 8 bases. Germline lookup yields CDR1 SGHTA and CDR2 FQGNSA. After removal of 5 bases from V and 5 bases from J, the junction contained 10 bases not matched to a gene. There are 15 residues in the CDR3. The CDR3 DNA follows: TGTGCCAGCAGCGCTCCGGGGGGGGCTGGGGAGACCCAGTACTTC. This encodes CASSAPGGAGETQYF.

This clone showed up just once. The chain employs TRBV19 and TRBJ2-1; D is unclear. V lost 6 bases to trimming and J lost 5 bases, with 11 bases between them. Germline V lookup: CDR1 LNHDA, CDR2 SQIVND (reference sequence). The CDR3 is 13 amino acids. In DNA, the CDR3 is TGTGCCAGTAGGAGGAACAGAGACAATGAGCAGTTCTTC. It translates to CASRRNRDNEQFF.

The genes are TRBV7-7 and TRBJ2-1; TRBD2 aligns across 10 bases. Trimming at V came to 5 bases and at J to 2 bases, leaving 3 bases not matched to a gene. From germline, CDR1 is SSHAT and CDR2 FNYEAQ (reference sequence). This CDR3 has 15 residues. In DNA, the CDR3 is TGTGCCAGCAGCAGGCTAGCGGGGGCCTACAATGAGCAGTTCTTC. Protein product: CASSRLAGAYNEQFF. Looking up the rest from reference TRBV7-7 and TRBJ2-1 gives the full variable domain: GAGVSQSPRYKVTKRGQDVTLRCDPISSHATLYWYQQALGQGPEFLTYFNYEAQPDKSGLPSDRFSAERPEGSISTLTIQRTEQRDSAMYRCASSRLAGAYNEQFFGPGTRLTVL.

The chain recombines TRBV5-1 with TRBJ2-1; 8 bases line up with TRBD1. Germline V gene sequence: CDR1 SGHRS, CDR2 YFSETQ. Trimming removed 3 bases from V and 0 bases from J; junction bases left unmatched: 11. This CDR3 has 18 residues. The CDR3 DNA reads TGCGCCAGCAGCTACGGGACAGGCCTCCTTAGCTCCTACAATGAGCAGTTCTTC. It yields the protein CASSYGTGLLSSYNEQFF.

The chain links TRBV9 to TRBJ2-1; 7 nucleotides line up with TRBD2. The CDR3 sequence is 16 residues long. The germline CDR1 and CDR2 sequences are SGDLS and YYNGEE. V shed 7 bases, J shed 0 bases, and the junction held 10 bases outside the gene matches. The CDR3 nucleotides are TGTGCCAGCGCCCCTAGCGGTCTAAGCTCCTACAATGAGCAGTTCTTC. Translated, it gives CASAPSGLSSYNEQFF.

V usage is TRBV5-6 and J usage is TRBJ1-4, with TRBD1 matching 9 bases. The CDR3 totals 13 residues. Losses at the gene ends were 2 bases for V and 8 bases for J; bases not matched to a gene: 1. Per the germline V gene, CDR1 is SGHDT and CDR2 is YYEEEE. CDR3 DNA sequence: TGTGCCAGCAGCTTAGGGACAGGGGAAAAACTGTTTTTT. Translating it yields CASSLGTGEKLFF.

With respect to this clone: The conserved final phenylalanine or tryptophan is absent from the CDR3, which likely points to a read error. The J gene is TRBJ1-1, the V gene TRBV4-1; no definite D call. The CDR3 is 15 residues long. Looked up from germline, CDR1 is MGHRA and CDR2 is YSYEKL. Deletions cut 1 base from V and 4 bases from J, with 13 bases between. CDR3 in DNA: TGCGCCAGCAGCCAAGGGACCGGTCGAGCCACTGAAGCTTTCCTT. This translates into CASSQGTGRATEAFL.

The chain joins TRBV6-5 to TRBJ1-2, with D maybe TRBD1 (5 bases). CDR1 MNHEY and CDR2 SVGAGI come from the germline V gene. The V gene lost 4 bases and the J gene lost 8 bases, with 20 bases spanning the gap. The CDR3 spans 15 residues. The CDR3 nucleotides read TGTGCCAGCAGTTCTCTCGGGGGAGGGGAAGACGGCTACACCTTC. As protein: CASSSLGGGEDGYTF.

The DNA for the CDR3 is TGTGCCAGCAGCTTGGACTTAGCGGGGGGGCTGTATCAAGAGACCCAGTACTTC. Encoded protein: CASSLDLAGGLYQETQYF. The V call is TRBV7-2, the J call TRBJ2-5; 11 nucleotides agree with TRBD2. V shed 3 bases, J shed 2 bases, and the junction held 11 bases outside the gene matches. The CDR3 loop spans 18 amino acids. Germline values: CDR1 SGHTA, CDR2 FQGNSA. The entire variable domain, with the rest obtained from reference TRBV7-2 and TRBJ2-5, is as follows: GAGVSQSPSNKVTEKGKDVELRCDPISGHTALYWYRQSLGQGLEFLIYFQGNSAPDKSGLPSDRFSAERTGGSVSTLTIQRTQQEDSAVYLCASSLDLAGGLYQETQYFGPGTRLLVL.

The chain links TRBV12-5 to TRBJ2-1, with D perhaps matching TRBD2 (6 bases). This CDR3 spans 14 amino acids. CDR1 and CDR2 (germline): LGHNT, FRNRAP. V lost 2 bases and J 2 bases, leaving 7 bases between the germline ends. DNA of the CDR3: TGTGCTAGTGGTTTGCGGGGGACCTACAATGAGCAGTTCTTC. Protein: CASGLRGTYNEQFF.

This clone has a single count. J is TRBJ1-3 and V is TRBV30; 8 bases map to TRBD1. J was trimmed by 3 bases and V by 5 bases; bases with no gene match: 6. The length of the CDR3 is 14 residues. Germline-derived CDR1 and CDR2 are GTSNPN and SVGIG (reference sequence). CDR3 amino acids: CAWGQGESGNTIYF. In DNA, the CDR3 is TGTGCCTGGGGACAGGGCGAAAGTGGAAACACCATATATTTT.

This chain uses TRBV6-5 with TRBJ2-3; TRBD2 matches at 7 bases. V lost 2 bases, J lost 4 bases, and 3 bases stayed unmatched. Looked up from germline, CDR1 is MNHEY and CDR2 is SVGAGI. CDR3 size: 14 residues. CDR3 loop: CASSYEGGADTQYF. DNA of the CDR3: TGTGCCAGCAGTTACGAGGGAGGGGCAGATACGCAGTATTTT.

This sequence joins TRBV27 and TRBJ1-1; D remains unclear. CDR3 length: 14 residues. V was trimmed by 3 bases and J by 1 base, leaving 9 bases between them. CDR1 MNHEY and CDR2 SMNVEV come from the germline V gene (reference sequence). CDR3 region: CASSLRESNTEAFF. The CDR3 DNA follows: TGTGCCAGCAGTTTGCGGGAATCGAACACTGAAGCTTTCTTT.